The 5 T cell receptor beta chains listed next were all sequenced from one sample in a study of cytomegalovirus exposure and HLA in healthy donors. Vbeta (60) and Jbeta (13) primers were used in the PCR. The protocol was immunoSEQ multiplex PCR, while the TCRdb copy is restricted to in-frame clones and leaves out a portion. Of approximately 120,000 clones in the sample, less than 85% were seen once. Material for sequencing was PBMCs. Receptor source: a man younger than 40 in good health and CMV-seropositive.

J is TRBJ2-1 and V is TRBV5-1, with unresolved D. Trimming left V 0 bases short and J 3 bases short, with 7 bases between. From germline, CDR1 is SGHRS and CDR2 YFSETQ. This CDR3 contains 14 residues. CDR3 coding DNA: TGCGCCAGCAGCTTGGCGGCGGTCTACAATGAGCAGTTCTTC. The encoded protein is CASSLAAVYNEQFF.

The chain couples TRBV10-3 to TRBJ1-6; 10 bases fit TRBD1. V was pared by 6 bases and J by 8 bases, with 10 bases of the junction left unmatched. The V gene's germline CDR1 is ENHRY and CDR2 SYGVKD. The CDR3 is 16 residues long. The CDR3 nucleotides are TGTGCCATCAGCCGGGACAGGGGTTTATCCGATTCACCCCTCCACTTT. Translation gives CAISRDRGLSDSPLHF.

This clone has only one observation. The chain employs TRBV20-1 and TRBJ1-2; TRBD1 might be the D (5 bases). The length of the CDR3 is 11 residues. V shed 5 bases and J shed 5 bases, with 9 bases lying between them. CDR1 DFQATT and CDR2 SNEGSKA come from the germline V gene (reference sequence). CDR3 loop: CSAPRQYGYTF. Here the CDR3 DNA reads TGCAGTGCTCCGCGACAGTATGGCTACACCTTC.

The chain combines TRBV10-3 with TRBJ1-2; D is ambiguous. Per germline, CDR1 ENHRY and CDR2 SYGVKD. This CDR3 has 14 residues. The V end was cut by 3 bases, the J end by 8 bases, with 16 bases between. The CDR3 here is CAISERQARWGYTF. The CDR3 DNA reads as TGTGCCATCAGTGAAAGGCAGGCTCGATGGGGCTACACCTTC.

This chain joins TRBV6-1 and TRBJ2-5, with 7 bases lining up with TRBD2. In germline, CDR1 is MNHNS, CDR2 SASEGT. The CDR3 runs 16 residues. Germline trimming cut 2 bases from V and 5 bases from J; bases unmatched to any gene: 11. The CDR3 region is CASSESLGRGGETQYF. In nucleotides, the CDR3 is TGTGCCAGCAGTGAAAGTCTCGGGCGGGGAGGGGAGACCCAGTACTTC.